This T cell receptor beta chain is drawn from a study of OX40 agonist ivuxolimab in advanced cancers. At the level of the study: Patients treated during dose escalation were battling hepatocellular carcinoma, melanoma, renal cell or head and neck cancer. Antecedent anti-PD-1, anti-PD-L1 or anti-CTLA-4 therapy was permissible, with around 40% having received some.

The table came from immunoSEQ multiplex PCR; TCRdb's copy has only in-frame clones and leaves some out. The data hold 25,000 to 35,000 clones, with almost 80% observed a single time. Comments on this clone: Its antigen is not identified.

This CDR3 has 16 amino acids. Trimming cost V 5 bases and J 2 bases; bases outside gene matches: 6. The germline gives CDR1 SGHVS, CDR2 FNYEAQ. Findings of the study overall: On average, CD8+ T cells showed a greater number of expanded clones than CD4+. Clonal expansion among partial responders at 0.1-3.0 mg/kg ranked near the lowest.

This clonotype was sampled from an adult with an advanced solid tumor such as melanoma, head and neck, liver or kidney cancer. The specimen was CD4+ or CD8+ T cells sorted from blood, collected in a trial of the OX40 agonist ivuxolimab. J is TRBJ2-3 and V is TRBV7-6; 11 positions match TRBD2. The CDR3 DNA sequence: TGTGCCAGCAGCCCCATAGCGGGGGGGACCACAGATACGCAGTATTTT. Protein product: CASSPIAGGTTDTQYF. Filled out from reference TRBV7-6 and TRBJ2-3, the complete variable domain reads GAGVSQSPRYKVTKRGQDVALRCDPISGHVSLYWYRQALGQGPEFLTYFNYEAQQDKSGLPNDRFSAERPEGSISTLTIQRTEQRDSAMYRCASSPIAGGTTDTQYFGPGTRLTVL.